The 6 T cell receptor beta chains reported below all come from one sample, sequenced in a study of blood T cell repertoires in COVID-19. Profiling relied on immunoSEQ multiplex PCR, and the TCRdb table lists in-frame clones only, not all of them. This table has fewer than 120,000 clones, approximately 80% appearing once. Material for sequencing was peripheral blood. All receptors come from a woman aged 60-75 years with acute or convalescent COVID-19.

This clone was recorded a few times. The V gene is TRBV11-3, the J gene TRBJ2-7, with a possible D match to TRBD1 (6 bases). Germline V CDR1 and CDR2: SGHNT, YENEEA. V was pared by 0 bases and J by 5 bases, with 14 bases between. CDR3 length: 15 amino acids. CDR3 nucleotides: TGTGCCAGCAGCTTAGATTCGCTGGGGGCAGACGAGCAGTACTTC. Translation: CASSLDSLGADEQYF.

The V call is TRBV28, the J call TRBJ2-7, with 7 bases aligning to TRBD1. In germline, CDR1 is MDHEN, CDR2 SYDVKM. The CDR3 has 14 residues. With V trimmed by 3 bases and J by 3 bases, 5 bases remained unmatched. Written as DNA, the CDR3 is TGTGCCAGCAGTTTCCGGGACAGAGACTACGAGCAGTACTTC. It translates to CASSFRDRDYEQYF.

The V call is TRBV24-1, the J call TRBJ2-5, with D unresolved. The CDR3 loop spans 13 amino acids. CDR1 and CDR2 (germline): KGHDR, SFDVKD. Trimming cost V 4 bases and J 9 bases, with 14 bases left between them. CDR3 bases: TGTGCCACCAGTGACAGGCTACGTTGGGCCCAGTACTTC. Translation gives CATSDRLRWAQYF.

This chain uses TRBV6-6 with TRBJ2-2; 9 bases line up with TRBD1. V shed 5 bases, J shed 5 bases, and the junction held 6 bases outside the gene matches. This CDR3 has 15 residues. CDR1 is MNHNY and CDR2 is SVGAGI in the germline V gene (reference sequence). CDR3 region: CASSLGTGITGELFF. CDR3 nucleotide sequence: TGTGCCAGCAGTCTAGGGACAGGGATAACCGGGGAGCTGTTTTTT.

The chain has TRBV19 and TRBJ2-1; a weak D match, TRBD1 (7 bases). Deletions cut 5 bases from V and 7 bases from J, with 15 bases between. This CDR3 comprises 14 residues. The germline V gene encodes CDR1 LNHDA and CDR2 SQIVND (reference sequence). In nucleotides, the CDR3 is TGTGCCAGTAGTCCCAGGGGGGCCAATAATGAGCAGTTCTTC. The encoded protein is CASSPRGANNEQFF.

The chain carries TRBV28 and TRBJ2-3; the match to TRBD2 covers 10 bases. Unmatched junction bases numbered 5, after V lost 6 bases and J lost 2 bases. Germline CDR1 is MDHEN and CDR2 is SYDVKM. The CDR3 has 15 amino acids. The CDR3 protein is CASSERGGITDTQYF. The CDR3, as DNA: TGTGCCAGCAGCGAGCGGGGGGGCATCACAGATACGCAGTATTTT.